This TCR beta chain was recorded in a study of T-cell reconstitution after alpha-beta-depleted transplantation in children. CDR1 is SGHRS, CDR2 YFSETQ, per germline. The CDR3 is 14 residues long. Trimming took 1 base from V and 5 from J, leaving 12 bases between them. A library of TCRbeta sequences, prepared with unique molecular identifiers, was generated. TCRdb re-analysed the PCR reads in MiXCR, keeping a single row per CDR3 protein. In the table there are fewer than 550,000 distinct CDR3 sequences, around 10% of which are singletons. V and J are TRBV5-1 and TRBJ2-5; D is possibly TRBD1 or TRBD2 (5 bases each). The sample here was PBMCs, mostly from graft donor cells, taken 180 days after TCRalphabeta/CD19-depleted stem cell transplant. This TCR was sampled from a female patient aged 2-10 years who had a stem cell transplant for aplastic anemia, so the T cells may come from the graft donor. The CDR3 DNA reads as TGCGCCAGCAGCTTGTCCCCAGGGACGGAGACCCAGTACTTC. Protein: CASSLSPGTETQYF.